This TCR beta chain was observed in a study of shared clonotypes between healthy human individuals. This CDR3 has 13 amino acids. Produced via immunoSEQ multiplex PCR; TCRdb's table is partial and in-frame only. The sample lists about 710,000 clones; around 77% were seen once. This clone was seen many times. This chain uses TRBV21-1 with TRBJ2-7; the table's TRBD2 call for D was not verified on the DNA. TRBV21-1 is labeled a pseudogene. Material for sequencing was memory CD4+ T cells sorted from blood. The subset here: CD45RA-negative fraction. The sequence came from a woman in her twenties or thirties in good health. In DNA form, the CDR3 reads TGTGCCAGTAGACCGGGACTCCCAACGCGGCAGTACTTC. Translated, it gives CASRPGLPTRQYF.